The TCR beta chain described here comes from a study of identical twins (dated by TCRdb to about 2016). For the study in its entirety: To test whether fetal clonotypes persist, the study used deep sequencing on TCR alpha and beta repertoires from monozygotic twins, unrelated adults of various ages, and cord blood. Replicate twin experiments were performed at different times using different library preparation protocols to rule out contamination. Findings and caveats that apply to the study as a whole: Because the same donors could not be followed over many years, the conclusions depended on cross-sectional statistical analysis. Recombination models systematically underestimated out-of-frame TCR alpha sharing in monozygotic twins but agreed with sharing between unrelated individuals. In beta out-of-frame sequences, excess twin sharing was weaker, because having fewer shared sequences lowered the signal-to-noise ratio. Abundant cord blood beta clonotypes carried fewer insertions; young adult naive repertoires showed a weaker similar trend, while memory repertoires showed none. Invariant T cells such as MAIT and iNKT could partly confound zero-insertion analyses, though diverse VJ usage argued against this for most clonotypes. Compared with coincidental sharing between unrelated individuals, out-of-frame TCR alpha sequences shared between twins had an excess of sequences with low generation probability.

Every donor in the study was a healthy Caucasian. The twin cohort consisted of three pairs of female monozygotic twins, all aged roughly 18 to 29 years. RNA for TCR libraries was isolated from peripheral blood mononuclear cells. Relative to germline, V is missing 4 bases and J is missing 1 base, with 3 bases of the junction outside any gene match. The CDR3 starts with the cysteine, ends with the phenylalanine, and has 14 residues. CDR3 DNA only is kept here, 42 bases in frame from base 1. The CDR1 and CDR2 encoded by the germline V gene are ENHRY and SYGVKD. The method behind the library was 5' RACE. The sequencer was an Illumina HiSeq 2000. Template switching introduced a universal primer binding site; the final cDNA contained a unique molecular identifier, enabling accurate counting of TCR cDNA molecules. Specific primers in the conserved constant-segment region were used to synthesize first-strand cDNA for the TCR alpha and beta chains. To control for contamination, every cDNA library was double barcoded, receiving both a SMART-Mk sample barcode and Illumina barcodes. Two successive PCR steps introduced TruSeq adapter sequences along with Illumina sample barcodes. TCR alpha and beta cDNA libraries were sequenced on the Illumina HiSeq platform with custom primers. The original pipeline was this. Raw reads were processed with MiGEC to extract unique molecular identifiers, and MiXCR was used to determine CDR3 positions. Recombination models were inferred per individual with the repgenHMM and IGoR tools using an EM algorithm. The tcR package in R was used for shared clonotype analysis, with sharing normalized by the product of cloneset sizes. Out-of-frame nonproductive sequences were analyzed to study raw recombination free of thymic and clonal selection effects. TCRdb handled the public reads itself, with Q25 trimming in fastp and clone calling in MiXCR, and kept productive beta chains. Every CDR3 protein is listed once, alongside the most common genes and DNA of its rows. The V and J calls follow TCRdb's processing rather than the paper's. The sample table holds approximately 890,000 distinct CDR3 sequences, of which over 9% were seen once. The ten largest account for around 1.5% of the sample.

This clonotype was counted only a few times. Its antigen is not yet known. It has no much larger one-base neighbor in the sample; base qualities were not kept. This sample was shared with a second study, whose subject was yellow fever vaccine responses in identical twins. The second study also describes: The T cell response to vaccination in identical twins was reported by the authors to appear partly convergent and partly personalized. The study precisely tracked vaccine-responding T cell clones in identical twins.

The chain was built from TRBV10-3 and TRBJ2-7; 8 junctional bases match TRBD1. This clonotype originated in a young woman in good health. Sequenced: PBMCs. The DNA sequence follows: TGTGCCATCAGTGGGACAGGGAGATCCTACGAGCAGTACTTC. Its coded protein is CAISGTGRSYEQYF.